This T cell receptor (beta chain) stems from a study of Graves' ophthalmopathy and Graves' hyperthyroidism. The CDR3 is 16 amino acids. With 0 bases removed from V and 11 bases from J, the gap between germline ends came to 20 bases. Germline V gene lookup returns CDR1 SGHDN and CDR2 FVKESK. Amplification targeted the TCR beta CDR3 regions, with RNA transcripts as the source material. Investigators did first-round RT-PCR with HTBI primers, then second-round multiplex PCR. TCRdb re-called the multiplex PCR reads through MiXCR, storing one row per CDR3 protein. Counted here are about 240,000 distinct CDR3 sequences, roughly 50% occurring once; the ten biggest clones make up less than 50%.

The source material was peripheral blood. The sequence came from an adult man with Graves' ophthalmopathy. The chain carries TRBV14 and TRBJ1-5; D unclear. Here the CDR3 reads CASSQDWFRARGAQHF. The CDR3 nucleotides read TGTGCCAGCAGCCAAGATTGGTTCCGGGCTCGGGGAGCCCAGCATTTT.